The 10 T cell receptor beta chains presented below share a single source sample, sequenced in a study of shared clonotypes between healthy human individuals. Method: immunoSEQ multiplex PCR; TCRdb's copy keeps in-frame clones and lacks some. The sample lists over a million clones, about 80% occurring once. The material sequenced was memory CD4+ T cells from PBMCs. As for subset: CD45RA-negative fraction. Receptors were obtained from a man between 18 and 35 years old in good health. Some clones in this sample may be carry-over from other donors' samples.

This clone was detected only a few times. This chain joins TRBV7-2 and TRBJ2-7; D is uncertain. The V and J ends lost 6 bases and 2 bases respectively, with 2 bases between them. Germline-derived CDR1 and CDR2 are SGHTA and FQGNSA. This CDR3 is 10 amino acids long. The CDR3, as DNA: TGTGCCAGCAGACCCTACGAGCAGTACTTC. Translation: CASRPYEQYF.

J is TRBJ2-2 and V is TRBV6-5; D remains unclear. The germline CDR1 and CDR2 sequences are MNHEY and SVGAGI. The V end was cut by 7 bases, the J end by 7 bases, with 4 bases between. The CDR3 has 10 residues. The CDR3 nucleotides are TGTGCCAGCAAGATCGGGGAGCTGTTTTTT. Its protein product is CASKIGELFF.

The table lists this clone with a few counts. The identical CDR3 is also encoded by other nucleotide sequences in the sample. The CDR3, as DNA: TGTGCCAGCAGTTTATACACCGACAGCTCTGGAAACACCATATATTTT. Translation: CASSLYTDSSGNTIYF. This chain uses TRBV28 with TRBJ1-3, with a tentative D call TRBD1 (5 bases). Trimming removed 1 base at V and 0 bases at J, with 10 bases between. The CDR3 runs to 16 residues. Germline assignment: CDR1 MDHEN and CDR2 SYDVKM.

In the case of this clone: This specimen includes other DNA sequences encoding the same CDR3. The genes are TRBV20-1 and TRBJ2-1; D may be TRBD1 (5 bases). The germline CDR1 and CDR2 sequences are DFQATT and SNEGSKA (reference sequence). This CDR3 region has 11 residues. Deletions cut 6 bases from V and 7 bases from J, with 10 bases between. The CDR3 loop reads CSARRGNEQFF. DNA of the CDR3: TGCAGTGCCAGAAGGGGAAATGAGCAGTTCTTC.

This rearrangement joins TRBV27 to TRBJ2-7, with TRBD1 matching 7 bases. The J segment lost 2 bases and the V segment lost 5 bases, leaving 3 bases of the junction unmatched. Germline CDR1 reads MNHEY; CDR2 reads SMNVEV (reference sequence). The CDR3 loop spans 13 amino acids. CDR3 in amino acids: CASSVDRAYEQYF. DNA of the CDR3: TGTGCCAGCAGTGTAGACAGGGCCTACGAGCAGTACTTC.

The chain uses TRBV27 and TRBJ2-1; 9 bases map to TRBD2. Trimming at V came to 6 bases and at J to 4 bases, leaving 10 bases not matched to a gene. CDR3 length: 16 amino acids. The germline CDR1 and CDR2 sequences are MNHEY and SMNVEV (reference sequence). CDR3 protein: CASRRTGLADYNEQFF. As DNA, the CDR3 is TGTGCCAGCAGGAGAACGGGACTAGCAGATTACAATGAGCAGTTCTTC.

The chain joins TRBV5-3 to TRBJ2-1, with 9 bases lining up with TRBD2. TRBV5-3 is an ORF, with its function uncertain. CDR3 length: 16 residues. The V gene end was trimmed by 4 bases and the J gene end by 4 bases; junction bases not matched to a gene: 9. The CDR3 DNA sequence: TGTGCCAGAAGCCAACCACTAGCGGGCAATTACAATGAGCAGTTCTTC. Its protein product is CARSQPLAGNYNEQFF.

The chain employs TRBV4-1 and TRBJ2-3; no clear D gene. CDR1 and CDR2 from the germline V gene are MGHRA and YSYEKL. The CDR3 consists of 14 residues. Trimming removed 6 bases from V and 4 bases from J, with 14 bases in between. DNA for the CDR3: TGCGCCAGCAGACCGACTGCTCTTTCAGATACGCAGTATTTT. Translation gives CASRPTALSDTQYF.

The CDR3 loop is CASSSPGQGADEQYF. In nucleotides, the CDR3 is TGTGCCAGCAGTTCCCCGGGACAGGGGGCGGACGAGCAGTACTTC. The chain carries TRBV28 and TRBJ2-7, with TRBD1 matching over 12 bases. Germline CDR1 and CDR2: MDHEN and SYDVKM. V lost 4 bases, J lost 5 bases, and 6 bases stayed unmatched. The CDR3 sequence is 15 residues long.

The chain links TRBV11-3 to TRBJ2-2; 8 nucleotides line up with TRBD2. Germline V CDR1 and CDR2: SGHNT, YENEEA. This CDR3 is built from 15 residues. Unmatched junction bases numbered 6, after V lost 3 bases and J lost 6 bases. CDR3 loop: CASSFEEAGAGELFF. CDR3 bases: TGTGCCAGCAGCTTTGAGGAAGCGGGAGCCGGGGAGCTGTTTTTT. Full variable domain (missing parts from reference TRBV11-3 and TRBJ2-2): EAGVVQSPRYKIIEKKQPVAFWCNPISGHNTLYWYLQNLGQGPELLIRYENEEAVDDSQLPKDRFSAERLKGVDSTLKIQPAELGDSAVYLCASSFEEAGAGELFFGEGSRLTVL.